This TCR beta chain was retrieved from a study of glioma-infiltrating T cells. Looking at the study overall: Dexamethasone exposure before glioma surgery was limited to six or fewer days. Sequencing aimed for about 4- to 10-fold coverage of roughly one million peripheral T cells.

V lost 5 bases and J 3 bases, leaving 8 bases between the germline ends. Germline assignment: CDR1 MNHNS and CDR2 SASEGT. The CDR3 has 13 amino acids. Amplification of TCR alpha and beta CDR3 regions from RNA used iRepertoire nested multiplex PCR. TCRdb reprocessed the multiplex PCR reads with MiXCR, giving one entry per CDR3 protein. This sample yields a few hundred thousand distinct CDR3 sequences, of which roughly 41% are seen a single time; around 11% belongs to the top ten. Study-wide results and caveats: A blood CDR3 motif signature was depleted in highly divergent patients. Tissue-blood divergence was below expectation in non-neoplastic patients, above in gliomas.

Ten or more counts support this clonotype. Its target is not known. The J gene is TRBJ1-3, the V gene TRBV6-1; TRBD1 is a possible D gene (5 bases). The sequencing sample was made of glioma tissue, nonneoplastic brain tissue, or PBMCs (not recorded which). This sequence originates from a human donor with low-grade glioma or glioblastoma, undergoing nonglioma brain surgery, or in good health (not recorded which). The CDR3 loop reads CASSLDSGNTIYF. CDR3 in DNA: TGTGCCAGCAGTTTAGACAGTGGAAACACCATATATTTT.